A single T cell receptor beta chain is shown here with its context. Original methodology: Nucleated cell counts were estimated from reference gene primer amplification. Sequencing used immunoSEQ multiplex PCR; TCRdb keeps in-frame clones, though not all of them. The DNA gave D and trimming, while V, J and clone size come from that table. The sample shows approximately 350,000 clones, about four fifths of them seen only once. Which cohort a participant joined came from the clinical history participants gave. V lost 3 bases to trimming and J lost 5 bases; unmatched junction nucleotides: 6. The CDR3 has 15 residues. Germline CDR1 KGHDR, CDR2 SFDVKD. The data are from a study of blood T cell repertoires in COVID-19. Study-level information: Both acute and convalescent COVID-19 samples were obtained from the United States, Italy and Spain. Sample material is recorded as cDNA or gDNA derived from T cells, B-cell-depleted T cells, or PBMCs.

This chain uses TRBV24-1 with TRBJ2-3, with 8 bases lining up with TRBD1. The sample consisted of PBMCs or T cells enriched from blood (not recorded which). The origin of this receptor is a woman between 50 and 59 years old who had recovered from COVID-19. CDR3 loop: CATSDPQQGGDTQYF. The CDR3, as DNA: TGTGCCACCAGTGATCCCCAACAGGGGGGAGATACGCAGTATTTT.